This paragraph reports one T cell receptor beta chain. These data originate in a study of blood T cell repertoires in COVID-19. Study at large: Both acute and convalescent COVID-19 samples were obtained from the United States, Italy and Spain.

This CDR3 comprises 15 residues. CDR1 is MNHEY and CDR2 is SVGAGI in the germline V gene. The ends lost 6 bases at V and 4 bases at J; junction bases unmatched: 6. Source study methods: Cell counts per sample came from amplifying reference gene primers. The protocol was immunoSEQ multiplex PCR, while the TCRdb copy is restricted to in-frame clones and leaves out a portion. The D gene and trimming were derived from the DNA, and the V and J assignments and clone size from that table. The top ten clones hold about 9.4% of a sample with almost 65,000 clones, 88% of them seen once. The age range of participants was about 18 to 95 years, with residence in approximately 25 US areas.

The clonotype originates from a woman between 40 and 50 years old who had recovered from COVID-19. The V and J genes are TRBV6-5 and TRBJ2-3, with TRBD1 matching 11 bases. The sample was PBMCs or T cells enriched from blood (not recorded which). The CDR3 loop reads CASRDGQGAADTQYF. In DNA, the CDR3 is TGTGCCAGCAGGGACGGACAGGGGGCGGCAGATACGCAGTATTTT.